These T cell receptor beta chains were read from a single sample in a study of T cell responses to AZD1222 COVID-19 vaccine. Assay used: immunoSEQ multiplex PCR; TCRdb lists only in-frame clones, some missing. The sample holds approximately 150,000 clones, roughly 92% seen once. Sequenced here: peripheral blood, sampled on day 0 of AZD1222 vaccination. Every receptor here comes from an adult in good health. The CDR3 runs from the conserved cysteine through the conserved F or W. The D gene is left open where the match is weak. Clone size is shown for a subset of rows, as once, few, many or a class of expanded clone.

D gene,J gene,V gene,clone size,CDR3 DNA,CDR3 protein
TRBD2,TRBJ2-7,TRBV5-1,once,TGCGCCAGCAGCCGGGACTACTCGCCCTACGAGCAGTACTTC,CASSRDYSPYEQYF
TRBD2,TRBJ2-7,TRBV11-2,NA,TGTGCCAGCAGCTTAGTTTTGGCTAGCGGGAGGACCTCCTACGAGCAGTACTTC,CASSLVLASGRTSYEQYF
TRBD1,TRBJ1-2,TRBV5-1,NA,TGCGCCAGCAGCCGAACAGGGGTAGATGGCTACACCTTC,CASSRTGVDGYTF
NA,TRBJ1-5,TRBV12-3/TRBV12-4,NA,TGTGCCAGCAGTTTAAGGGGCCAGCCCCAGCATTTT,CASSLRGQPQHF
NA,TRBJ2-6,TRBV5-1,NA,TGCGCCAGCAGCTTGTTGCGGCAAAGGAACTCTGGGGCCAACGTCCTGACTTTC,CASSLLRQRNSGANVLTF
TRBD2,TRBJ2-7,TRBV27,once,TGTGCCAGCAGTTCGGGACTACTCTACGAGCAGTACTTC,CASSSGLLYEQYF
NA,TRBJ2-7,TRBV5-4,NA,TGTGCCAGCAGCGCCGGTCTCCGGGAACCCCCCTACGAGCAGTACTTC,CASSAGLREPPYEQYF
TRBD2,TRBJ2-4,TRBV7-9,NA,TGTGCCAGCAGCCCCGGACTAGCGGGGGGAACGTTTCAGTACTTC,CASSPGLAGGTFQYF
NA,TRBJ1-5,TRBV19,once,TGTGCCAGTAGTATAGGCGGTTATAGCAATCAGCCCCAGCATTTT,CASSIGGYSNQPQHF
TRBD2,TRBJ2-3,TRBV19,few,TGTGCCAGTAAGAAGCGGGAGTTCGCAGATACGCAGTATTTT,CASKKREFADTQYF
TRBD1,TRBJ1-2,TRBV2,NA,TGTGCCAGCAGTGTCTTAGCGCGCTCCGGGACAGGGGGCAATGGCTACACCTTC,CASSVLARSGTGGNGYTF
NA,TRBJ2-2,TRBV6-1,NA,TGTGCCAGCAGTGAAACCCAGAAGATAGGGGCCGGGGAGCTGTTTTTT,CASSETQKIGAGELFF
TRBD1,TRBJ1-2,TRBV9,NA,TGTGCCAGCAGGGGGACAGGGGGCTATGGCTACACCTTC,CASRGTGGYGYTF
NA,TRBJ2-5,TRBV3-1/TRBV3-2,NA,TGTGCCAGCAGCCCGGCCCGTGAGACCCAGTACTTC,CASSPARETQYF
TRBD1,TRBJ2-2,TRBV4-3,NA,TGCGCCAGCAGCCAAGACAGGGGGACCGGGGAGCTGTTTTTT,CASSQDRGTGELFF
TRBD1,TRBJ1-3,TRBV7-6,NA,TGTGCCAGCAGCTTAGACCGACAGGGCGTGGGAAACACCATATATTTT,CASSLDRQGVGNTIYF
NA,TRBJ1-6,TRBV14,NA,TGTGCCAGCAGCCAAGATAGGGGGCCCCTCCACTTT,CASSQDRGPLHF
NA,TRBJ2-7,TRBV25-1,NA,TGTGCCAGCAGTGGGGACGTTCACTACGAGCAGTACTTC,CASSGDVHYEQYF
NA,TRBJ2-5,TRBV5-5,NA,TGTGCCAGCAGCTCAACGAGGGGATCAGAGACCCAGTACTTC,CASSSTRGSETQYF
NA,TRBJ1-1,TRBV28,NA,TGTGCCAGCAGTTTACCCCCCGGACAGTTTGAAGCTTTCTTT,CASSLPPGQFEAFF
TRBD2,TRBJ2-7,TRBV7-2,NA,TGTGCCAGCAGCCCACCTGGGGGGGGGTTGAACGAGCAGTACTTC,CASSPPGGGLNEQYF
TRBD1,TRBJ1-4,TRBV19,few,TGTGCCAGTAGTCCGCCGACAGGGGGTGGTGAAAAACTGTTTTTT,CASSPPTGGGEKLFF
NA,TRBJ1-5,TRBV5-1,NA,TGCGCCAGCCGTGGGACACGCGGACCATGGGCCCAGCATTTT,CASRGTRGPWAQHF
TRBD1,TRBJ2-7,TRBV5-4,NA,TGTGCCAGCAGCTTCGGACAGGGCTCCTACGAGCAGTACTTC,CASSFGQGSYEQYF
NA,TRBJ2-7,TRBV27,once,TGTGCCAGCAGTTTATCCCCCGGCTACGAGCAGTACTTC,CASSLSPGYEQYF
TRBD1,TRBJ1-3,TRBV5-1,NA,TGCGCCAGCAGCTTGGAACAGGGGGCCAACACCATATATTTT,CASSLEQGANTIYF
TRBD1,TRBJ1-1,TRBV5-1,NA,TGCGCCAGCAGCTCTCAGGGGGCGAATCAGGATGAAGCTTTCTTT,CASSSQGANQDEAFF
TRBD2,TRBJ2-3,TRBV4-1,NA,TGCGCCAGCAGCCAAGTCCGAGCGGGACCCACAGATACGCAGTATTTT,CASSQVRAGPTDTQYF
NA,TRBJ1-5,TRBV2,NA,TGTGCCAGCAGAGCCCGGGGATCGCAGCCCCAGCATTTT,CASRARGSQPQHF
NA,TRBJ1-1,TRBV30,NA,TGTGCCTGGAGTCTGGAGGGGCACACTGAAGCTTTCTTT,CAWSLEGHTEAFF
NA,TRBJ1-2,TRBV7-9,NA,TGTGCCAGCAGCTTGAGGGGCAGGGGCGACTATGGCTACACCTTC,CASSLRGRGDYGYTF
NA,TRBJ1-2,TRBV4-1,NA,TGCGCCAGCAGCCAAGATCCTACGGGGGGCTGGGGCTATGGCTACACCTTC,CASSQDPTGGWGYGYTF
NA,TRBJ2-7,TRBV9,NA,TGTGCCAGCAGCAGAGGACAAGAATTGGGCGAGCAGTACTTC,CASSRGQELGEQYF
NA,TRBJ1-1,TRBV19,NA,TGTGCCAGTAGTTCCCCCCCTTGGCTGAACACTGAAGCTTTCTTT,CASSSPPWLNTEAFF
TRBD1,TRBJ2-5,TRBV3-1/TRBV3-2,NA,TGTGCCAGCAGCTTACGGGACAGGGGGCATCAAGAGACCCAGTACTTC,CASSLRDRGHQETQYF
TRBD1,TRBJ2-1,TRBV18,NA,TGTGCCAGCTCACCACGACAGGGAGACTTAAATGAGCAGTTCTTC,CASSPRQGDLNEQFF
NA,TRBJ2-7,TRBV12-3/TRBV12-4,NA,TGTGCCAGCAGTTTTCGGGGTGTGGGCGAGCAGTACTTC,CASSFRGVGEQYF
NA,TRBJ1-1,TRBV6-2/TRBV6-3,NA,TGTGCCAGCAGTTACAAGCAGGGGAACACTGAAGCTTTCTTT,CASSYKQGNTEAFF
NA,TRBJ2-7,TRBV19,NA,TGTGCCAGTAGTATGCAGGGCGGGGTCAAACAGTACGAGCAGTACTTC,CASSMQGGVKQYEQYF
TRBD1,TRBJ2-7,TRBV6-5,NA,TGTGCCAGCAGTTTACAGACAGGGGTTGGAGAGCAGTACTTC,CASSLQTGVGEQYF
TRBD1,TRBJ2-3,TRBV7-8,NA,TGTGCCAGCAGCTTAGTCGAGGGGGCCATAGATACGCAGTATTTT,CASSLVEGAIDTQYF
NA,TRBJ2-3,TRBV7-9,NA,TGTGCCAGCAGCCGGTTTGGCACAGATACGCAGTATTTT,CASSRFGTDTQYF
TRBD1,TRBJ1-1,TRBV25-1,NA,TGTGCCAGCAGTAGACAGGGGGCGATGACTGAAGCTTTCTTT,CASSRQGAMTEAFF
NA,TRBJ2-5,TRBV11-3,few,TGTGCCAGCGGCCTAAGGGGCTCGGAGACCCAGTACTTC,CASGLRGSETQYF
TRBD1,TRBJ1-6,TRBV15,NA,TGTGCCACCAGCAGTGGACAGGGGGGTTCACCCCTCCACTTT,CATSSGQGGSPLHF
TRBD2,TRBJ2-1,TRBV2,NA,TGTGCCAGCAGTGAGCTAGCGGGAGTGGATGAGCAGTTCTTC,CASSELAGVDEQFF
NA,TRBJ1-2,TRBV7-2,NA,TGTGCCAGCAGCTTACCGTCAGGGCCCCTAGCCTTC,CASSLPSGPLAF
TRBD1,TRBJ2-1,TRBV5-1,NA,TGCGCCAGCAGCTTGGGGGGACAGGGATGGGATGAGCAGTTCTTC,CASSLGGQGWDEQFF
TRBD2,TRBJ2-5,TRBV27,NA,TGTGCCAGCAGAACAGGGACTAGCGGGCTTCAAGAGACCCAGTACTTC,CASRTGTSGLQETQYF